The text below deals with one T cell receptor beta chain. Libraries were prepared by immunoSEQ multiplex PCR; TCRdb keeps only in-frame clonotypes and omits some of them. Of about 120,000 clones in the sample, around 90% are singletons; the top ten hold around 0.26%. V lost 4 bases, J lost 7 bases, and 11 bases lay in between. Germline lookup yields CDR1 LGHNA and CDR2 YSLEER. The CDR3 consists of 13 residues. These data come from a study of OX40 agonist ivuxolimab in advanced cancers. The V gene is TRBV4-3, the J gene TRBJ1-5, with unresolved D. Material: CD4+ or CD8+ T cells sorted from blood, obtained in a trial of the OX40 agonist ivuxolimab. This TCR was sampled from an adult with an advanced solid tumor such as melanoma, head and neck, liver or kidney cancer. CDR3 sequence: CASSPARQQPQHF. Written as DNA, the CDR3 is TGCGCCAGCAGCCCCGCCCGCCAGCAGCCCCAGCATTTT.